The clone carrying this T cell receptor beta chain was detected many times. This specimen comes from a study of Graves' ophthalmopathy and Graves' hyperthyroidism. Each hyperthyroidism patient was newly diagnosed, with under 2 months' duration, and aged 18 to 65. RNA transcripts served as template for amplifying TCR beta CDR3 sequences. First-round RT-PCR used HTBI primers; second-round multiplex PCR followed. TCRdb re-derived calls from the multiplex PCR reads in MiXCR, one entry per CDR3 protein. The table shows 620,000 or so distinct CDR3 sequences, with about 24% occurring only once. Trimming pared 4 bases from V and 4 bases from J, leaving 17 bases between. Germline lookup yields CDR1 LGHNA and CDR2 YNFKEQ. This CDR3 is built from 15 residues.

The specimen sequenced was peripheral blood. The receptor's source is a woman in her late teens or twenties with stable Graves' hyperthyroidism. Some clones in this sample may be carry-over from other donors' samples. The chain joins TRBV4-2 to TRBJ2-7, with D maybe TRBD2 (5 bases). The CDR3 DNA follows: TGTGCCAGCAGCCGAACAACCGGACTCACGTACGAGCAGTACTTC. Its translation is CASSRTTGLTYEQYF.